The entry below gives a single T cell receptor (beta chain) sequence along with its context. The data were obtained in a study of T-cell memory formation after mild COVID-19. Study background: Largely donor-specific sequence clusters came from two donors.

This CDR3 contains 15 residues. Germline CDR1 and CDR2: SGHTA and FQGNSA. Deletions cut 5 bases from V and 6 bases from J, with 17 bases between. It was 5'RACE with constant-segment primers that produced the TCR alpha and TCR beta cDNA libraries, which carried sample barcodes and UMIs. TCRdb passed the 5' RACE reads through MiXCR, listing each CDR3 protein once. This sample has fewer than 450,000 distinct CDR3 sequences, with approximately 21% found just once. This receptor was identified in an adult woman who had mild COVID-19 (a few samples of this study predate the infection). Cell type and time point are not known. The chain combines TRBV7-2 with TRBJ2-1; weak D call: TRBD2 (6 bases). The material sequenced was PBMCs or a T cell subset sorted from them (not recorded which). CDR3 nucleotide sequence: TGTGCCAGCAGCGCGGGACCCACGCCTTCCAATGAGCAGTTCTTC. This sequence encodes CASSAGPTPSNEQFF.